What follows is one TCR beta chain and its context. Sequencing used immunoSEQ multiplex PCR; TCRdb keeps in-frame clones, though not all of them. The sample includes 310,000 or so clones, 80% to 95% of them seen just once. J lost 1 base, V lost 2 bases, and 5 bases had no gene match. From germline, CDR1 is LGHDT and CDR2 YNNKEL (reference sequence). There are 16 residues in the CDR3. Those who participated ranged in age from about 18 to 89 years and resided in about two dozen US areas. Participants reported their clinical history, and cohort assignment relied on those reports. These data originate in a study of blood T cell repertoires in COVID-19.

V usage is TRBV3-1 (or the pseudogene TRBV3-2) and J usage is TRBJ2-7; 10 nucleotides line up with TRBD1. This receptor was identified in a woman aged 25 to 39 who had recovered from COVID-19. Sequenced input: PBMCs or T cells enriched from blood (not recorded which). CDR3 in DNA: TGTGCCAGCAGCCAAATCCCGGGACAGGGGTCCTACGAGCAGTACTTC. As protein: CASSQIPGQGSYEQYF.